This T cell receptor (beta chain) originates from a study of blood T cell repertoires in COVID-19. The overall study: COVID-19 samples from acute and convalescent phases originated in the United States, Italy and Spain. Nucleic acid was either cDNA or gDNA, and it came from T cells, B-cell-depleted T cells, or PBMCs.

Trimming at V came to 1 base and at J to 4 bases, leaving 20 bases not matched to a gene. This CDR3 contains 20 residues. Per the germline V gene, CDR1 is LNHNV and CDR2 is YYDKDF (reference sequence). Sequenced by immunoSEQ multiplex PCR; TCRdb stores in-frame clones only, minus some. This table holds 150,000 to 200,000 clones, around 86% found once. The sequence was obtained from a woman in her 70s with COVID-19, enrolled during active disease. The V gene is TRBV15, the J gene TRBJ2-7; 9 bases align to TRBD2. Sequences were obtained from peripheral blood. Here the CDR3 reads CATSRAPGLAGNLGSYEQYF. CDR3 coding DNA: TGTGCCACCAGCAGAGCCCCAGGGCTAGCGGGGAACCTTGGGTCTTACGAGCAGTACTTC.